The 5 T cell receptor beta chains reported below all come from one sample, sequenced in a study of cytomegalovirus exposure and HLA in healthy donors. The PCR made use of 60 Vbeta and 13 Jbeta primers. Clones were read by immunoSEQ multiplex PCR, and TCRdb kept only the in-frame ones, dropping some. The sample lists roughly 200,000 clones; around three quarters were seen once. Sequenced: PBMCs. The receptors here all came from a boy aged 5-17 years in good health and CMV-seronegative.

The chain recombines TRBV30 with TRBJ1-2; TRBD1 matches at 8 bases. J was trimmed by 12 bases and V by 3 bases; bases with no gene match: 9. From germline, CDR1 is GTSNPN and CDR2 SVGIG (reference sequence). The CDR3 runs to 12 residues. CDR3 loop: CAWRMTGDQHTF. CDR3 sequence (DNA): TGTGCCTGGAGAATGACAGGGGACCAGCACACCTTC.

As regards this clone: Other DNA sequences in this specimen translate into the identical CDR3. The chain links TRBV5-4 to TRBJ2-7, with 8 bases aligning to TRBD1. The V segment lost 4 bases and the J segment 0 bases; nucleotides outside the gene matches: 3. The germline V gene encodes CDR1 SGHNT and CDR2 YYREEE (reference sequence). The CDR3 is 14 residues long. The CDR3 reads CASSLGQGSYEQYF. The CDR3 DNA is TGTGCCAGCAGCCTCGGACAGGGCTCCTACGAGCAGTACTTC.

The chain has TRBV2 and TRBJ1-2; D ambiguous. This CDR3 is 17 amino acids long. Germline assignment: CDR1 SNHLY and CDR2 FYNNEI. Trimming shortened V by 0 bases and J by 6 bases, and 20 bases separated the two germline ends. CDR3 residues: CASSEATFTEWRDGYTF. CDR3 sequence (DNA): TGTGCCAGCAGTGAAGCCACCTTCACTGAATGGCGGGATGGCTACACCTTC.

V gene TRBV15 combines with J gene TRBJ2-4; the match to TRBD2 covers 7 bases. Germline V gene sequence: CDR1 LNHNV, CDR2 YYDKDF (reference sequence). The CDR3 runs 16 residues. V lost 3 bases, J lost 0 bases, and 5 bases stayed unmatched. The CDR3 bases are TGTGCCACCAGCAGTCCAGCGGGACTAGCCAAAAACATTCAGTACTTC. Its translation: CATSSPAGLAKNIQYF.

The chain links TRBV7-2 to TRBJ1-1; no clear D gene. The CDR3 extends over 14 amino acids. V gave up 3 bases and J gave up 2 bases, with 10 bases separating them. Germline V gives CDR1 SGHTA, CDR2 FQGNSA. CDR3 sequence reads: CASSFAGANTEAFF. The CDR3 nucleotides read TGTGCCAGCAGCTTCGCGGGAGCTAACACTGAAGCTTTCTTT.